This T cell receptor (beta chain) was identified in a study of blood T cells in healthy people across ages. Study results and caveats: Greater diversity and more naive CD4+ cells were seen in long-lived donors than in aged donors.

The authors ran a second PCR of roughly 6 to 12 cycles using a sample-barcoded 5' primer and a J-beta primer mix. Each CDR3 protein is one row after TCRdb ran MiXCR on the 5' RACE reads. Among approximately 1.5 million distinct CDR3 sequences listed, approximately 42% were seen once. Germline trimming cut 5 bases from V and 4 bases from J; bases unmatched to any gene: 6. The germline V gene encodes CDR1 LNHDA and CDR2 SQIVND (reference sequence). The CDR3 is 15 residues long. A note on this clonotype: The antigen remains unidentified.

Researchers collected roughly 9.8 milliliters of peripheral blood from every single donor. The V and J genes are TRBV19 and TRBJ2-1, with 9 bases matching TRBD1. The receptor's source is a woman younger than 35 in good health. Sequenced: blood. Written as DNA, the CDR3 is TGTGCCAGTAGTTCGTCCGGGACAGGGTACAATGAGCAGTTCTTC. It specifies CASSSSGTGYNEQFF.